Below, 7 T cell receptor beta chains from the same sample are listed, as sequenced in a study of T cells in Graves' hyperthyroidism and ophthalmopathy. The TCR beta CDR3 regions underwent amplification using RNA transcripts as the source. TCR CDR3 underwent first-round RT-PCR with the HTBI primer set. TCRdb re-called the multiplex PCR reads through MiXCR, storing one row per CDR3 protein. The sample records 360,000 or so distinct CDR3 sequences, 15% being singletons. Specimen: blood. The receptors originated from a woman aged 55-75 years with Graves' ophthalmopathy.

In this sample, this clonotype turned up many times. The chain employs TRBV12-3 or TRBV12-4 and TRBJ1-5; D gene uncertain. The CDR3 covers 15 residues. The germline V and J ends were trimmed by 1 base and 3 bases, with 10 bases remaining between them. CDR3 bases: TGTGCCAGCAGTTTAGACAGCCACCCCAATCAGCCCCAGCATTTT. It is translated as CASSLDSHPNQPQHF.

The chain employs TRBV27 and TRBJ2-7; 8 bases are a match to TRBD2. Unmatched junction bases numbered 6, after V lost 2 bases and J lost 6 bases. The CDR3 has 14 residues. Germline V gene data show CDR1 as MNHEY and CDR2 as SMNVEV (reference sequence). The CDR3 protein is CASSLRREGGEQYF. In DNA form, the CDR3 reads TGTGCCAGCAGTTTAAGACGGGAGGGGGGCGAGCAGTACTTC.

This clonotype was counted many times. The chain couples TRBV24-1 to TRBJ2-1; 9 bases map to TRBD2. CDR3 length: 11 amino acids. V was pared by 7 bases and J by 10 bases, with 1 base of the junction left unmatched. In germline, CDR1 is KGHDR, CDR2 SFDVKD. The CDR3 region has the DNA TGTGCCACCAGCGGGACTAGCGAGCAGTTCTTC. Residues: CATSGTSEQFF.

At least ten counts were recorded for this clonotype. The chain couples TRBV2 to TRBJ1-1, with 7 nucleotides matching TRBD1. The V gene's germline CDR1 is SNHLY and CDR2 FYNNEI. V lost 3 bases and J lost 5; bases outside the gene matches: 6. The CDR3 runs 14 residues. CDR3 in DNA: TGTGCCAGCAGTGAGAACAGGGGAGGTACTGAAGCTTTCTTT. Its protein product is CASSENRGGTEAFF.

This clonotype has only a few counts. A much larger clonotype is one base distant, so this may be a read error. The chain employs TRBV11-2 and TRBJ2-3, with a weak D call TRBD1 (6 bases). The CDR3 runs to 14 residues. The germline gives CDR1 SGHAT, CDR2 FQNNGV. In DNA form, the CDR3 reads TGTGACAGCAGCCGACAGGCGTACACAGATACGCAGTATTTT. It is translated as CDSSRQAYTDTQYF.

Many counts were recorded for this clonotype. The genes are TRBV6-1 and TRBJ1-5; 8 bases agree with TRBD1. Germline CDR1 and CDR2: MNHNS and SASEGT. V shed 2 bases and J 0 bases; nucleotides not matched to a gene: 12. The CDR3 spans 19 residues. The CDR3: CASSEFAGTGRYSNQPQHF. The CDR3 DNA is TGTGCCAGCAGTGAATTTGCCGGGACAGGACGATATAGCAATCAGCCCCAGCATTTT.

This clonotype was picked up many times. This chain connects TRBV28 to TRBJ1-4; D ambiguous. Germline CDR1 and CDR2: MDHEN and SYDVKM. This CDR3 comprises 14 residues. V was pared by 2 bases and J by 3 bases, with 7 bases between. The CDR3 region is CASSLVGSNEKLFF. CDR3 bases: TGTGCCAGCAGTTTAGTGGGGTCTAATGAAAAACTGTTTTTT. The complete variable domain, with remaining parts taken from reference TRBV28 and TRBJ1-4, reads DVKVTQSSRYLVKRTGEKVFLECVQDMDHENMFWYRQDPGLGLRLIYFSYDVKMKEKGDIPEGYSVSREKKERFSLILESASTNQTSMYLCASSLVGSNEKLFFGSGTQLSVL.